The 9 T cell receptor beta chains given below trace back to one sample, sequenced in a study of T cell changes during pregnancy in multiple sclerosis (dated by TCRdb to the late 2010s). The method behind the library was the immunoSEQ multiplex PCR assay. This is the immuneACCESS table as TCRdb keeps it, with only in-frame sequences that have V and J called. A part of the clones is gone; compared with another copy, unresolved V genes explain less than half, and the rest is unexplained. Across this sample there are 60,000 to 75,000 clones, with about nine tenths seen only once. Of the sample, just under 2% is held by the ten largest clones. Sequenced here: peripheral blood, sampled in the second trimester of pregnancy. The source is a female donor with multiple sclerosis, enrolled in a pregnancy study.

The chain combines TRBV28 with TRBJ2-3; tentatively, D is TRBD2 (6 bases). The germline V gene has CDR1 MDHEN and CDR2 SYDVKM. The V gene lost 3 bases and the J gene lost 1 base, with 11 bases spanning the gap. The CDR3 spans 15 residues. CDR3 loop: CASSFSGTGTDTQYF. CDR3 in DNA: TGTGCCAGCAGTTTTTCCGGGACTGGCACAGATACGCAGTATTTT.

This clone was counted once. The chain couples TRBV5-8 to TRBJ2-5; D gene unclear. V lost 0 bases, J lost 4 bases, and 19 bases lay in between. The CDR3 totals 17 residues. Germline V gene data show CDR1 as SGHTS and CDR2 as YDEGEE. CDR3 region: CASSLARQAILGETQYF. The CDR3 region has the DNA TGTGCCAGCAGCTTGGCCCGGCAGGCAATTTTGGGAGAGACCCAGTACTTC.

The chain is built from TRBV30 and TRBJ1-4; D unresolved. The germline V and J ends were trimmed by 0 bases and 0 bases, with 8 bases remaining between them. This CDR3 comprises 15 residues. The germline V gene encodes CDR1 GTSNPN and CDR2 SVGIG (reference sequence). The CDR3 DNA follows: TGTGCCTGGAGTGTGAACTACCCAACTAATGAAAAACTGTTTTTT. Translated: CAWSVNYPTNEKLFF. Combining the CDR3 with reference TRBV30 and TRBJ1-4 gives the whole variable domain SQTIHQWPATLVQPVGSPLSLECTVEGTSNPNLYWYRQAAGRGLQLLFYSVGIGQISSEVPQNLSASRPQDRQFILSSKKLLLSDSGFYLCAWSVNYPTNEKLFFGSGTQLSVL.

The CDR3 DNA reads as TGTGCCAGTAGTATTCGGCCTAGCGGGAGCGCCTACAATGAGCAGTTCTTC. Its translation is CASSIRPSGSAYNEQFF. This chain joins TRBV19 and TRBJ2-1; 10 nucleotides line up with TRBD2. CDR1 LNHDA and CDR2 SQIVND come from the germline V gene (reference sequence). This CDR3 has 17 residues. V trimming: 3 bases; J trimming: 2 bases; junction bases outside the gene matches: 7.

The gene calls are TRBV28 and TRBJ2-5; 10 bases line up with TRBD2. This CDR3 region has 20 residues. Germline-derived CDR1 and CDR2 are MDHEN and SYDVKM. With 3 bases clipped from V and 0 bases from J, the junction kept 16 bases outside the gene matches. CDR3 coding DNA: TGTGCCAGCAGTTTGGGGACCGGGACTAGCGACAGACCGTACCAAGAGACCCAGTACTTC. This sequence encodes CASSLGTGTSDRPYQETQYF.

The chain couples TRBV2 to TRBJ1-4, with D hard to call. The CDR3 contains 12 residues. Per germline, CDR1 SNHLY and CDR2 FYNNEI. V was trimmed by 8 bases and J by 5 bases, leaving 9 bases between them. CDR3 nucleotide sequence: TGTGCCAGCCGCATAGAAAATGAAAAACTGTTTTTT. Translating gives CASRIENEKLFF.

The chain joins TRBV18 to TRBJ1-2, with no clear D. V lost 4 bases and J 2 bases, leaving 8 bases between the germline ends. Germline CDR1 and CDR2: KGHSH and LQKENI. This CDR3 comprises 13 residues. CDR3 sequence reads: CASSLQKNYGYTF. CDR3 in DNA: TGTGCCAGCTCACTACAGAAGAACTATGGCTACACCTTC. Complete variable domain (other parts from reference TRBV18 and TRBJ1-2): NAGVMQNPRHLVRRRGQEARLRCSPMKGHSHVYWYRQLPEEGLKFMVYLQKENIIDESGMPKERFSAEFPKEGPSILRIQQVVRGDSAAYFCASSLQKNYGYTFGSGTRLTVV.

The V gene is TRBV5-4, the J gene TRBJ1-1; the D gene is possibly TRBD1 (6 bases). Per germline, CDR1 SGHNT and CDR2 YYREEE (reference sequence). V lost 4 bases and J lost 5, with 15 bases in between. This CDR3 has 14 amino acids. The DNA of the CDR3 is TGTGCCAGCAGCCGTAGGGACATATCTACTGAAGCTTTCTTT. Protein: CASSRRDISTEAFF.

CDR3 in amino acids: CASSTGTGGVAFF. The CDR3 region has the DNA TGTGCCAGCAGTACCGGGACAGGGGGCGTAGCTTTCTTT. V is TRBV7-6 and J is TRBJ1-1; TRBD1 aligns across 12 bases. The length of the CDR3 is 13 residues. CDR1 is SGHVS and CDR2 is FNYEAQ in the germline V gene. Unmatched junction bases numbered 6, after V lost 6 bases and J lost 10 bases.